The rows below give T cell receptor beta chains drawn from one sample of a study of OX40 agonist ivuxolimab in advanced cancers. The assay was immunoSEQ multiplex PCR, and TCRdb's table has in-frame clones only and misses some. The table includes around 53,000 clones, 85% detected once. The specimen was CD4+ or CD8+ T cells sorted from blood, collected in a trial of the OX40 agonist ivuxolimab. These receptors all stem from an adult with an advanced solid tumor such as melanoma, head and neck, liver or kidney cancer. CDR3s include the opening cysteine and the closing phenylalanine or tryptophan. The D gene is left open where the match is weak. Clone size, where shown, is once, few, many, or a class for clones that have expanded.

j_call | v_call | d_call | clone_size | cdr3_nt | cdr3_aa
TRBJ2-7 | TRBV11-3 | NA | NA | TGTGCCAGCAGCTTAGATCCTTCGCGACGAGAGCAGTACTTC | CASSLDPSRREQYF
TRBJ2-6 | TRBV14 | NA | NA | TGTGCCAGCAGCCACTTAGCTGGGGCCAACGTCCTGACTTTC | CASSHLAGANVLTF
TRBJ2-6 | TRBV9 | NA | NA | TGTGCCAGCAGCGTAGCTCTCAGTGATGGGGCCAACGTCCTGACTTTC | CASSVALSDGANVLTF
TRBJ1-2 | TRBV30 | NA | NA | TGTGCCTGTACAGGTCGGCAGGGGAATGGCTACACCTTC | CACTGRQGNGYTF
TRBJ2-1 | TRBV5-4 | TRBD1 | NA | TGTGCCAGCAGCTTGGAAGGGGGCCCATACAATGAGCAGTTCTTC | CASSLEGGPYNEQFF
TRBJ2-3 | TRBV19 | NA | NA | TGTGCCACCGCGAACGGAGGGCCTGATACGCAGTATTTT | CATANGGPDTQYF
TRBJ2-3 | TRBV19 | NA | once | TGTGCCAGTAGTACCATGGGGGACCGCACAGATACGCAGTATTTT | CASSTMGDRTDTQYF
TRBJ2-7 | TRBV6-5 | NA | NA | TGTGCCAGCAGTTGGTCGCAGACCTACGAGCAGTACTTC | CASSWSQTYEQYF
TRBJ2-7 | TRBV5-5 | NA | NA | TGTGCCAGCAGCTTTCGGCACGAGCAGTACTTC | CASSFRHEQYF
TRBJ2-1 | TRBV5-4 | NA | NA | TGTGCCAGCAGCGCCAGACTAGTCCCCAATGAGCAGTTCTTC | CASSARLVPNEQFF
TRBJ2-5 | TRBV5-6 | NA | NA | TGTGCCAGCAGCTTACGGGGTCGGGGGGAGACCCAGTACTTC | CASSLRGRGETQYF
TRBJ1-2 | TRBV5-6 | NA | few | TGTGCCAGCAGCTTGGTGAACCCACCCGTAGGCTACACCTTC | CASSLVNPPVGYTF
TRBJ2-1 | TRBV10-3 | TRBD2 | NA | TGTGCCATCAGTGAGACTAGCGGGGGATACAATGAGCAGTTCTTC | CAISETSGGYNEQFF
TRBJ2-1 | TRBV5-6 | TRBD2 | NA | TGTGCCAGCAGCTCTAGCGGGGGCCGAGGGAATGAGCAGTTCTTC | CASSSSGGRGNEQFF
TRBJ2-3 | TRBV5-1 | NA | NA | TGCGCCAGCAGCTTGGTGGCGAGTGGCGGGGTGGATACGCAGTATTTT | CASSLVASGGVDTQYF
TRBJ2-2 | TRBV6-5 | TRBD1 | NA | TGTGCCAGCAGGGAGGGACAGGGGGCCTCCGGGGAGCTGTTTTTT | CASREGQGASGELFF
TRBJ2-7 | TRBV9 | TRBD2 | NA | TGTGCCAGCAGCGGCGGTGGTGGCGGGAGGGTAGGCTCCGAGCAGTACTTC | CASSGGGGGRVGSEQYF
TRBJ1-5 | TRBV25-1 | NA | NA | TGTGCCAGCAGTGGAGCCGGGAATCAGCCCCAGCATTTT | CASSGAGNQPQHF
TRBJ1-3 | TRBV18 | NA | NA | TGTGCCAGCACCTCAGGGGTAGCTGGAAACACCATATATTTT | CASTSGVAGNTIYF
TRBJ1-2 | TRBV30 | NA | NA | TGTGCCTGGAGTGTTAAGTGGGGCTACACCTTC | CAWSVKWGYTF